These 14 T cell receptor beta chains came from one sample sequenced in a study of cytomegalovirus exposure and HLA in healthy donors. With 60 Vbeta and 13 Jbeta primers, the PCR was carried out. Only in-frame clones appear in the TCRdb table, and some are missing; sequencing was by immunoSEQ multiplex PCR. The sample contains some 150,000 clones, about 76% of which appear only once. Sequenced sample: PBMCs. Source of these receptors: a man aged 18 to 30 in good health and CMV-seronegative.

The chain couples TRBV5-1 to TRBJ2-5; D perhaps matches TRBD2 (6 bases). The J call may not be correct, given that the DNA end is closer to TRBJ2-7. The CDR3 has 17 amino acids. Germline V lookup: CDR1 SGHRS, CDR2 YFSETQ. Written as DNA, the CDR3 is TGCGCCAGCAGCTTGTCTCCTATTTCGGGAGTGTCCTACGAGCAGTACTTC. Translating it yields CASSLSPISGVSYEQYF.

This chain uses TRBV14 with TRBJ2-3, with D possibly matching TRBD2 (5 bases). CDR3 size: 16 residues. CDR1 SGHDN and CDR2 FVKESK come from the germline V gene. The germline V and J ends were trimmed by 0 bases and 0 bases, with 10 bases remaining between them. For the CDR3, the DNA is TGTGCCAGCAGCCAAGATTCCGGGGTTAGCACAGATACGCAGTATTTT. Protein: CASSQDSGVSTDTQYF.

The gene calls are TRBV5-1 and TRBJ2-7, with 11 bases matching TRBD2. V lost 3 bases to trimming and J lost 9 bases; unmatched junction nucleotides: 11. CDR3 size: 15 residues. The germline gives CDR1 SGHRS, CDR2 YFSETQ. In DNA form, the CDR3 reads TGCGCCAGCAGCTCCGGGGCCCTAGCGGGGGGAGGGCAGTACTTC. Amino acids: CASSSGALAGGGQYF. The full variable domain, with the rest looked up from reference TRBV5-1 and TRBJ2-7, is KAGVTQTPRYLIKTRGQQVTLSCSPISGHRSVSWYQQTPGQGLQFLFEYFSETQRNKGNFPGRFSGRQFSNSRSEMNVSTLELGDSALYLCASSSGALAGGGQYFGPGTRLTVT.

V and J are TRBV30 and TRBJ2-7; 11 nucleotides match TRBD2. Germline CDR1 is GTSNPN and CDR2 is SVGIG (reference sequence). This CDR3 region has 13 residues. The CDR3 nucleotides read TGTGCGTCCAGTGGACTAGCGGGTTACGAGCAGTACTTC. Encoded protein: CASSGLAGYEQYF.

This chain joins TRBV7-3 and TRBJ1-4; a weak D match, TRBD1 (6 bases). V was trimmed by 7 bases and J by 5 bases, leaving 14 bases between them. This CDR3 comprises 14 residues. Germline CDR1 and CDR2: SGHTA and FQGTGA. The CDR3 bases are TGTGCCAGCATCCCACAGGGAATAAATGAAAAACTGTTTTTT. Translating it yields CASIPQGINEKLFF.

V gene TRBV5-4 combines with J gene TRBJ2-5; TRBD2 agrees at 12 bases. CDR3 length equals 17 residues. Germline CDR1 SGHNT, CDR2 YYREEE (reference sequence). Germline trimming cut 4 bases from V and 1 base from J; bases unmatched to any gene: 8. The CDR3 coding sequence is TGTGCCAGCAGCCACCACCTAGCGGGAGGGGTCCAAGAGACCCAGTACTTC. Its translation: CASSHHLAGGVQETQYF.

The V and J genes are TRBV10-3 and TRBJ2-1; perhaps TRBD1 as D (6 bases). CDR1 ENHRY and CDR2 SYGVKD come from the germline V gene. V shed 2 bases and J shed 4 bases, with 21 bases lying between them. This CDR3 has 18 residues. This CDR3 reads CAISETPGVPKTYNEQFF. The CDR3 DNA follows: TGTGCCATCAGTGAGACTCCAGGGGTGCCCAAAACTTACAATGAGCAGTTCTTC.

V is TRBV2 and J is TRBJ2-1, with 10 bases fitting TRBD2. The CDR3 has 15 amino acids. The junction had 6 bases not matched to a gene; V was cut back by 3 bases and J by 7 bases. Germline V lookup: CDR1 SNHLY, CDR2 FYNNEI. In DNA, the CDR3 is TGTGCCAGCAGTGATTCTAGCGGGAGTTTGAATGAGCAGTTCTTC. It is translated as CASSDSSGSLNEQFF.

V usage is TRBV28 and J usage is TRBJ1-5; D is uncertain. Germline V gives CDR1 MDHEN, CDR2 SYDVKM. There are 16 residues in the CDR3. Deletions cut 6 bases from V and 5 bases from J, with 20 bases between. CDR3 sequence: CASSSLEVDLDQPQHF. The CDR3 region has the DNA TGTGCCAGCAGCTCCCTAGAGGTGGATTTGGATCAGCCCCAGCATTTT.

This chain uses TRBV10-1 with TRBJ1-5; D gene uncertain. Germline CDR1 and CDR2: WNHNN and SYGVQD (reference sequence). CDR3 length: 15 residues. V was shortened by 1 base and J by 7 bases, with 14 bases between the two germline ends. CDR3 residues: CASSEFEGTRQPQHF. The DNA for the CDR3 is TGCGCCAGCAGTGAGTTCGAGGGAACACGGCAGCCCCAGCATTTT.

The V gene is TRBV19, the J gene TRBJ2-7; TRBD1 agrees at 9 bases. Germline CDR1 and CDR2: LNHDA and SQIVND (reference sequence). The CDR3 has 14 amino acids. V dropped 6 bases and J dropped 3; count of bases not matched to a gene: 6. CDR3 DNA: TGTGCCAGTAGCTCCGGGACAGGGTTCTACGAGCAGTACTTC. Its protein is CASSSGTGFYEQYF.

The chain is built from TRBV5-1 and TRBJ2-3; D is unresolved. The CDR3 sequence is 14 residues long. Trimming removed 4 bases from V and 0 bases from J, with 9 bases in between. Germline assignment: CDR1 SGHRS and CDR2 YFSETQ. CDR3: CASSPGGSTDTQYF. DNA for the CDR3: TGCGCCAGCAGCCCTGGTGGCAGCACAGATACGCAGTATTTT.

The chain joins TRBV5-1 to TRBJ2-3; D is unclear. Per germline, CDR1 SGHRS and CDR2 YFSETQ. There are 14 residues in the CDR3. V was trimmed by 2 bases and J by 2 bases, leaving 9 bases between them. The CDR3 DNA reads TGCGCCAGCAGCTTCGGCGGAGCCACAGATACGCAGTATTTT. This translates into CASSFGGATDTQYF.

V and J are TRBV10-3 and TRBJ1-2, with TRBD1 matching over 7 bases. The CDR3 extends over 13 amino acids. Trimming took 6 bases from V and 2 from J; bases not matched to a gene: 3. Germline assignment: CDR1 ENHRY and CDR2 SYGVKD. This chain's CDR3 is CAISMTGNYGYTF. CDR3 in DNA: TGTGCCATCAGCATGACAGGGAACTATGGCTACACCTTC.